The rows below give T cell receptor beta chains drawn from one sample of a study of T-cell memory formation after mild COVID-19. Using its own MiXCR run on the 5' RACE reads, TCRdb lists one record per CDR3 protein. The sample carries 360,000 or so distinct CDR3 sequences, approximately 27% recorded once. The source material was PBMCs or a T cell subset sorted from them (not recorded which). These receptors were obtained from an adult woman who had mild COVID-19 (a few samples of this study predate the infection). Cell type and time point are not known. Each CDR3 is given with its conserved first and last residue. A D gene is named only where the DNA matches it firmly. Rows may omit the clone size; those that give it use once, few, many or a size class.

cdr3_nt	cdr3_aa	v_call	d_call	clone_size	j_call
TGTGCCAGCAGTGACTCCTACGAGCAGTACTTC	CASSDSYEQYF	TRBV18	NA	many	TRBJ2-7
TGTGCCAGCAATTTCCCGGGACCAGGGTACGAGCAGTACTTC	CASNFPGPGYEQYF	TRBV12-3/TRBV12-4	NA	NA	TRBJ2-7
TGTGCCAGCAGCTCAGGGGGGACAAGTAGATACGAGCAGTACTTC	CASSSGGTSRYEQYF	TRBV9	NA	NA	TRBJ2-7
TGTGCCAGCAGCTCGCGGGGGGATTGGGGGGAGACCCAGTACTTC	CASSSRGDWGETQYF	TRBV7-2	TRBD2	NA	TRBJ2-5
TGTGCCAGTAGATCGGTCAGGGGCAAAGGCACAGATACGCAGTATTTT	CASRSVRGKGTDTQYF	TRBV19	NA	NA	TRBJ2-3
TGTGCCAGCAGCCCCACGGGGGGCGAGCAGTACTTC	CASSPTGGEQYF	TRBV5-1	TRBD2	many	TRBJ2-7
TGCAGCGCCTTGGGGGTCGAGCAGTACTTC	CSALGVEQYF	TRBV29-1	NA	NA	TRBJ2-7
TGTGCCAGCGGAGTAACTAGCGGGAGAGATACGCAGTATTTT	CASGVTSGRDTQYF	TRBV12-3/TRBV12-4	TRBD2	NA	TRBJ2-3
TGTGCCAGCGCGCGAACAGGGTCTTTCCAAGAGACCCAGTACTTC	CASARTGSFQETQYF	TRBV6-6	NA	NA	TRBJ2-5
TGCGCCAGCAGCCAAGATCTAACCCGGGGCTATGGCTACACCTTC	CASSQDLTRGYGYTF	TRBV4-1	NA	NA	TRBJ1-2
TGTGCCATCAGTGAAAGTCAGAGATATGGCTACACCTTC	CAISESQRYGYTF	TRBV10-3	NA	few	TRBJ1-2
TGCGCCAGCAGAGGACAGGGGGCCTTAGGGGCTTTCTTT	CASRGQGALGAFF	TRBV5-1	TRBD1	NA	TRBJ1-1
TGCGCCAGCAGCTTGGGACTAAGGGGGTCAGCCGTTACCTACGAGCAGTACTTC	CASSLGLRGSAVTYEQYF	TRBV5-1	NA	NA	TRBJ2-7
TGTGCCACCAGTGGTGCGCTAGGGACTAGCGGGACCAATGAGCAGTTCTTC	CATSGALGTSGTNEQFF	TRBV24-1	TRBD2	NA	TRBJ2-1
TGCAGTGCTACCGGGGCTTTGGCCAAGGCCACCTCCTACAATGAGCAGTTCTTC	CSATGALAKATSYNEQFF	TRBV20-1	NA	NA	TRBJ2-1
TGCGCCAGCAGCCGGGACGCCGCTAGCACAGATACGCAGTATTTT	CASSRDAASTDTQYF	TRBV5-1	NA	few	TRBJ2-3
TGCGCCAGCAGCCCGGGGACAGGGTCCCACGAGCAGTACTTC	CASSPGTGSHEQYF	TRBV5-1	TRBD1	NA	TRBJ2-7
TGCGCCAGCAGCTCGACAGGGAGTAATGAAAAACTGTTTTTT	CASSSTGSNEKLFF	TRBV4-1	TRBD1	NA	TRBJ1-4
TGTGCCAGCAGCTTGGGGGTAGAGACCCAGTACTTC	CASSLGVETQYF	TRBV5-4	NA	many	TRBJ2-5
TGCGCCAGCAGCCAAGGGTCTCCTAGGGGTTCTGGAAACACCATATATTTT	CASSQGSPRGSGNTIYF	TRBV4-1	NA	NA	TRBJ1-3
TGTGCCAGCAGCGAGGGGACCGGAGGGCTGAGCTCCTACGAGCAGTACTTC	CASSEGTGGLSSYEQYF	TRBV11-2	NA	few	TRBJ2-7
TGTGCCAGCAGCTTAGAAAGGGGTCCATACAAGTTCTTC	CASSLERGPYKFF	TRBV7-9	NA	NA	TRBJ2-1
TGTGCCAGCTTCACTAGCGGGAACACCGGGGAGCTGTTTTTT	CASFTSGNTGELFF	TRBV6-6	TRBD2	NA	TRBJ2-2
TGTGCCAGCAGACCCTATAACGGGCCCGGGGAGCTGTTTTTT	CASRPYNGPGELFF	TRBV3-1	NA	NA	TRBJ2-2
TGTGCCAGCAGTTACTCGGGGGTTGGCTACACCTTC	CASSYSGVGYTF	TRBV6-5	NA	NA	TRBJ1-2
TGTGCCAGCCGGACCGTAGCGGGAGGGCACTACAATGAGCAGTTCTTC	CASRTVAGGHYNEQFF	TRBV5-6	TRBD2	NA	TRBJ2-1
TGCAGTGCTAGGGCCCCTAGCGCGTACGAGCAGTACTTC	CSARAPSAYEQYF	TRBV20-1	NA	few	TRBJ2-7
TGTGCCAGCAGCCGGGGGGGCTCCTACGAGCAGTACTTC	CASSRGGSYEQYF	TRBV9	TRBD2	many	TRBJ2-7
TGTGCCATCAGTGATCGGGGGCCCCACTACGAGCAGTACTTC	CAISDRGPHYEQYF	TRBV10-3	NA	few	TRBJ2-7
TGTGCCAGCAGCCAACTGGGGGGTGTGAACACCGGGGAGCTGTTTTTT	CASSQLGGVNTGELFF	TRBV3-1	NA	NA	TRBJ2-2
TGTGACAGCATGGGGAGCCGACAGGGCTATGGCTACACCTTC	CDSMGSRQGYGYTF	TRBV12-3/TRBV12-4	TRBD1	NA	TRBJ1-2
TGTGCCACCAGTGATTCCCGTACTAGCGGGAGTATGACCCACTACGAGCAGTACTTC	CATSDSRTSGSMTHYEQYF	TRBV24-1	TRBD2	few	TRBJ2-7
TGTGCCAGCAGTTACACAGGGACCGAGCAGTACTTC	CASSYTGTEQYF	TRBV6-2/TRBV6-3	NA	NA	TRBJ2-7
TGTGCCAGCAGCTCCGGCGGGGGACTACAGGAGACCCAGTACTTC	CASSSGGGLQETQYF	TRBV27	TRBD2	NA	TRBJ2-5
TGTGCCAGCAGCCTACTGAGCAATCAGCCCCAGCATTTT	CASSLLSNQPQHF	TRBV7-8	NA	few	TRBJ1-5
TGTGCCAGCAGTGAAGTCTATGGCTACACCTTC	CASSEVYGYTF	TRBV25-1	NA	NA	TRBJ1-2
TGTGCCAGCGGGACGGTGGGGGAGCAGTACTTC	CASGTVGEQYF	TRBV25-1	NA	NA	TRBJ2-7
TGTGCCAGCACCTCACTAGCGGGAGGCCTGAGCTCCTACAATGAGCAGTTCTTC	CASTSLAGGLSSYNEQFF	TRBV6-5	TRBD2	NA	TRBJ2-1
TGTGCCAGCAGACCGATGCGGGAGGGGACAGATACGCAGTATTTT	CASRPMREGTDTQYF	TRBV7-2	TRBD2	few	TRBJ2-3
TGTGCCAGCAGTTTAGGTCGGAGGGGTAATCAGCCCCAGCATTTT	CASSLGRRGNQPQHF	TRBV28	NA	once	TRBJ1-5
TGCGCCAGCAGCTTGGCACAGGGCGTGCAAGAGACCCAGTACTTC	CASSLAQGVQETQYF	TRBV5-1	NA	NA	TRBJ2-5
TGTGCCAGCAGTCATGGGACAGGCTACGAGCAGTACTTC	CASSHGTGYEQYF	TRBV12-3/TRBV12-4	TRBD1	many	TRBJ2-7
TGTGCCAGCAGTGCTAGCGGGAGCACAGATACGCAGTATTTT	CASSASGSTDTQYF	TRBV6-4	TRBD2	many	TRBJ2-3
TGTGCCACCAGCAGAGATCAGACTCCATTCGGGGGATACAATGAGCAGTTCTTC	CATSRDQTPFGGYNEQFF	TRBV15	NA	NA	TRBJ2-1
TGTGCCACCAGTCCCCGACCGCCACCCCTCCACTTT	CATSPRPPPLHF	TRBV10-3	NA	NA	TRBJ1-6
TGCGCCAGCAGGGACAGGAACACAGATACGCAGTATTTT	CASRDRNTDTQYF	TRBV4-1	TRBD1	few	TRBJ2-3
TGTGCCAGCAGCTTATGGGGAGGCAGCACAGATACTCAGTATTTT	CASSLWGGSTDTQYF	TRBV7-3	NA	few	TRBJ2-3
TGTGCCACCAGTGACTTTGATCCCGGGACAGTTGGGGAGCTGTTTTTT	CATSDFDPGTVGELFF	TRBV24-1	TRBD1	NA	TRBJ2-2
TGCAGCGTTGAAGAGGGGGCGAACTACAATGAGCAGTTCTTC	CSVEEGANYNEQFF	TRBV29-1	NA	NA	TRBJ2-1
TGTGCCAGCTCACCAGCCAACAGGGGAAGGAACGAGCAGTACTTC	CASSPANRGRNEQYF	TRBV18	TRBD1	NA	TRBJ2-7
TGTGCCACCAGCCCGAGGCTCTCGGGCACCGGGGAGCTGTTTTTT	CATSPRLSGTGELFF	TRBV24-1	NA	NA	TRBJ2-2